This entry lists 13 T cell receptor beta chains sequenced from one sample in a study of beta chain features in type 1 diabetes. All of the isolated RNA was reverse transcribed, so expressed TCRB transcripts were sequenced. Data came from immunoSEQ multiplex PCR; TCRdb stores just in-frame clones and leaves some out. The data hold 350,000 to 450,000 clones, with around 16% observed a single time. Input material: naive CD4+ T cells from blood. Every receptor here comes from a woman aged 18-35 years in good health.

The chain employs TRBV30 and TRBJ2-5; 7 nucleotides agree with TRBD1. The DNA end is a closer match to TRBJ2-7, so the J assignment may be wrong. The CDR3 contains 13 residues. Germline CDR1 and CDR2: GTSNPN and SVGIG (reference sequence). CDR3: CAWGQAKAYEQYF. CDR3 DNA: TGTGCCTGGGGACAGGCGAAGGCCTACGAGCAGTACTTC.

The table lists this clone with a few counts. This chain uses TRBV10-3 with TRBJ2-7, with unresolved D. V shed 4 bases and J shed 5 bases, with 9 bases lying between them. CDR1 and CDR2 from the germline V gene are ENHRY and SYGVKD. The CDR3 is 12 residues long. CDR3 protein: CAISGSSDEQYF. Written as DNA, the CDR3 is TGTGCCATCAGTGGTAGCAGCGACGAGCAGTACTTC.

This chain joins TRBV21-1 and TRBJ2-4; whether TRBD1, the table's D call, matches the DNA was not checked. TRBV21-1 is reported as a pseudogene. The CDR3 runs 16 residues. The CDR3 is CASSKERTIAKNIQYF. CDR3 DNA sequence: TGTGCCAGCAGCAAAGAACGAACAATAGCCAAAAACATTCAGTACTTC.

This clone was seen only once. The V call is TRBV30, the J call TRBJ1-2; D possibly corresponds to TRBD1 (6 bases). The CDR3 is 13 amino acids. Between the trimmed V and J ends, which lost 1 base and 7 bases, there was a span of 13 bases. Looked up from germline, CDR1 is GTSNPN and CDR2 is SVGIG (reference sequence). The CDR3 region is CAWSEQGIGGYTF. The CDR3 DNA is TGTGCCTGGAGTGAGCAGGGGATCGGTGGCTACACCTTC.

There are a few counts of this clone. This chain connects TRBV7-2 to TRBJ1-1, with D perhaps TRBD1 (6 bases). In germline, CDR1 is SGHTA, CDR2 FQGNSA. CDR3 length: 14 residues. V lost 5 bases and J lost 6, with 16 bases in between. CDR3 nucleotides: TGTGCCAGCAGCCCGGACAGATACATCGCTGAAGCTTTCTTT. Translating gives CASSPDRYIAEAFF.

DNA of the CDR3: TGTGCCTGCAGGGGGACCTACAATGAGCAGTTCTTC. Its translation: CACRGTYNEQFF. The chain is built from TRBV30 and TRBJ2-1, with TRBD1 matching 7 bases. The germline V gene encodes CDR1 GTSNPN and CDR2 SVGIG (reference sequence). The ends lost 6 bases at V and 2 bases at J; junction bases unmatched: 1. This CDR3 contains 12 residues.

This clone was seen more than once but under ten times. The rearrangement uses TRBV18 and TRBJ2-5; TRBD1 aligns across 9 bases. V was clipped by 4 bases and J by 1 base; unmatched bases: 7. CDR1 is KGHSH and CDR2 is LQKENI in the germline V gene. This CDR3 has 16 residues. CDR3 nucleotides: TGTGCCAGCTCACGCGGACAGGGGAGACTCCAAGAGACCCAGTACTTC. Its protein is CASSRGQGRLQETQYF.

This clone has only a few counts. The J gene is TRBJ1-5, the V gene TRBV7-9; TRBD1 aligns across 8 bases. V trimming: 4 bases; J trimming: 0 bases; junction bases outside the gene matches: 11. This CDR3 region has 18 residues. Germline values: CDR1 SEHNR, CDR2 FQNEAQ (reference sequence). Written as DNA, the CDR3 is TGTGCCAGCAGCTCCGGGACAGGAGGACTCTATAGCAATCAGCCCCAGCATTTT. Amino acids: CASSSGTGGLYSNQPQHF. The full variable domain, completed using reference TRBV7-9 and TRBJ1-5, is DTGVSQNPRHKITKRGQNVTFRCDPISEHNRLYWYRQTLGQGPEFLTYFQNEAQLEKSRLLSDRFSAERPKGSFSTLEIQRTEQGDSAMYLCASSSGTGGLYSNQPQHFGDGTRLSIL.

This clone was recorded a few times. The chain has TRBV29-1 and TRBJ1-1; D perhaps matches TRBD1 (6 bases). There are 13 residues in the CDR3. The V gene's germline CDR1 is SQVTM and CDR2 ANQGSEA. V lost 4 bases and J lost 1, with 10 bases in between. DNA of the CDR3: TGCAGCGTTGCAAGGGACAAGAACACTGAAGCTTTCTTT. Translating it yields CSVARDKNTEAFF.

This clone has only a few counts. J is TRBJ2-7 and V is TRBV15; 7 nucleotides line up with TRBD2. Looked up from germline, CDR1 is LNHNV and CDR2 is YYDKDF (reference sequence). After removal of 1 base from V and 3 bases from J, the junction contained 6 bases not matched to a gene. The CDR3 runs 15 residues. CDR3 region: CATSRVSGVLYEQYF. CDR3 sequence (DNA): TGTGCCACCAGCAGAGTGAGCGGGGTACTCTACGAGCAGTACTTC.

This clone has just a few counts. The chain carries TRBV7-3 and TRBJ2-5, with unresolved D. From germline, CDR1 is SGHTA and CDR2 FQGTGA. Trimming removed 1 base from V and 5 bases from J, with 8 bases in between. This CDR3 region has 13 residues. The CDR3 sequence is CASSLMVGETQYF. CDR3 DNA sequence: TGTGCCAGCAGCTTAATGGTCGGGGAGACCCAGTACTTC.

The gene calls are TRBV27 and TRBJ2-1; TRBD2 might be the D (6 bases). The germline V gene encodes CDR1 MNHEY and CDR2 SMNVEV (reference sequence). V lost 6 bases, J lost 8 bases, and 20 bases lay in between. This CDR3 region has 15 residues. CDR3 protein: CASRGGSRGVDEQFF. The DNA of the CDR3 is TGTGCCAGCAGAGGAGGTAGCCGCGGGGTGGATGAGCAGTTCTTC.

This rearrangement joins TRBV9 to TRBJ1-5, with 11 positions matching TRBD1. This CDR3 is built from 17 residues. Germline assignment: CDR1 SGDLS and CDR2 YYNGEE. With V trimmed by 2 bases and J by 2 bases, 6 bases remained unmatched. The CDR3 spells CASSVGQGDLGNQPQHF. The CDR3 DNA reads TGTGCCAGCAGCGTGGGACAGGGGGACCTGGGCAATCAGCCCCAGCATTTT. The variable domain in full, with the rest retrieved from reference TRBV9 and TRBJ1-5, is DSGVTQTPKHLITATGQRVTLRCSPRSGDLSVYWYQQSLDQGLQFLIQYYNGEERAKGNILERFSAQQFPDLHSELNLSSLELGDSALYFCASSVGQGDLGNQPQHFGDGTRLSIL.